This TCR beta chain emerged from a study of immune evolution from preneoplasia to lung adenocarcinoma. In germline, CDR1 is WSHSY, CDR2 SAAADI. CDR3 length equals 16 residues. The V segment lost 3 bases and the J segment 2 bases; nucleotides outside the gene matches: 6. Sequencing used immunoSEQ multiplex PCR; TCRdb keeps in-frame clones, though not all of them. The repertoire holds just under 2,500 clones, with roughly 85% as singletons. This rearrangement joins TRBV10-2 to TRBJ2-7; 11 bases agree with TRBD2. This clonotype originated in a person aged 45-65 years with lung adenocarcinoma. What was sequenced was FFPE normal lung tissue adjacent to the tumor. CDR3 sequence (DNA): TGCGCCAGCAGTGAATGGGGACTAGCGGCCACCTACGAGCAGTACTTC. It translates to CASSEWGLAATYEQYF.